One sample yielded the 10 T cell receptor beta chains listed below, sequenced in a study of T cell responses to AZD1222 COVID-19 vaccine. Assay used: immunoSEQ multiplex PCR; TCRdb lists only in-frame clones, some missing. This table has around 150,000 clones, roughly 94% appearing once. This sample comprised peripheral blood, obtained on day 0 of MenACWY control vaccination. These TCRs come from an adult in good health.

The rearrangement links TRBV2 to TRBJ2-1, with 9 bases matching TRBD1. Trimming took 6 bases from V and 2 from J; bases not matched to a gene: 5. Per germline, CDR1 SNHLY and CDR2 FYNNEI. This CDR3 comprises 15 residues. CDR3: CASREQGAAYNEQFF. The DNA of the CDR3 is TGTGCCAGCAGGGAACAGGGGGCGGCCTACAATGAGCAGTTCTTC.

The CDR3, as DNA: TGTGCCAGCAGCTTCCTCCCGACTAGCGGGGGCACAGATACGCAGTATTTT. Its translation is CASSFLPTSGGTDTQYF. This chain connects TRBV7-3 to TRBJ2-3, with 11 bases matching TRBD2. The trim removed 3 bases at V and 1 base at J, leaving 6 bases unmatched. The germline CDR1 and CDR2 sequences are SGHTA and FQGTGA. This CDR3 has 17 amino acids. The complete variable domain, with remaining parts taken from reference TRBV7-3 and TRBJ2-3, reads GAGVSQTPSNKVTEKGKYVELRCDPISGHTALYWYRQSLGQGPEFLIYFQGTGAADDSGLPNDRFFAVRPEGSVSTLKIQRTERGDSAVYLCASSFLPTSGGTDTQYFGPGTRLTVL.

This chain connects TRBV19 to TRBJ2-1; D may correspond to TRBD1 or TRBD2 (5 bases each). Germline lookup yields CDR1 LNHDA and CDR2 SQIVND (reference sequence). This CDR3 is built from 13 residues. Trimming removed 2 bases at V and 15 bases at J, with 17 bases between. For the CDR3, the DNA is TGTGCCAGTAGTATAACGGGGACCGACATGGGGTTCTTC. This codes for CASSITGTDMGFF.

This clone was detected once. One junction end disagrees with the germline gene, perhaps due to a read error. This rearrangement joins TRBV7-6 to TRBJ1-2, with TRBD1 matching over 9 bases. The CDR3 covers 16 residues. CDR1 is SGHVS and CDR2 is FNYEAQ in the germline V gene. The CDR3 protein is CASNLGGGTGRDGYTF. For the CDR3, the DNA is TGTGCCAGCAACTTAGGAGGCGGGACAGGGAGGGATGGCTACACCTTC.

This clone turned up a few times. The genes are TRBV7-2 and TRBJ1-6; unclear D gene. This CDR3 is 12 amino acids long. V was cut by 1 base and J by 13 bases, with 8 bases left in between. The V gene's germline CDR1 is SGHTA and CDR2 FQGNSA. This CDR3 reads CASSLVGFPLHF. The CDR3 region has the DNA TGTGCCAGCAGCTTAGTGGGTTTTCCCCTCCACTTT.

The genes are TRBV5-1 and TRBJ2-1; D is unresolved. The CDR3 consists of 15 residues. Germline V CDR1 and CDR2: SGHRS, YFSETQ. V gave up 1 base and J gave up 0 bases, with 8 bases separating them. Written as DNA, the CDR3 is TGCGCCAGCAGCTTGTGGCGGAACTCCTACAATGAGCAGTTCTTC. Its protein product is CASSLWRNSYNEQFF. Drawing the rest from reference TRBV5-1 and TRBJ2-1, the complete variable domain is KAGVTQTPRYLIKTRGQQVTLSCSPISGHRSVSWYQQTPGQGLQFLFEYFSETQRNKGNFPGRFSGRQFSNSRSEMNVSTLELGDSALYLCASSLWRNSYNEQFFGPGTRLTVL.

The CDR3 region is CATSMGAGAYEQYF. The CDR3 DNA follows: TGTGCCACCAGTATGGGGGCAGGAGCCTACGAGCAGTACTTC. The V and J genes are TRBV24-1 and TRBJ2-7; possible D gene TRBD1, 6 bases. Germline V gene sequence: CDR1 KGHDR, CDR2 SFDVKD. The CDR3 spans 14 residues. Trimming removed 6 bases from V and 2 bases from J, with 13 bases in between.

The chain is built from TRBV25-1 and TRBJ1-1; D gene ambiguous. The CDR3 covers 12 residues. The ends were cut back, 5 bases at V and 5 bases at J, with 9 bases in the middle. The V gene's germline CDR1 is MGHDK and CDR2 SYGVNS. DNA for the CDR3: TGTGCCAGCAGTCCGATTGGGACTGAAGCTTTCTTT. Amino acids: CASSPIGTEAFF.

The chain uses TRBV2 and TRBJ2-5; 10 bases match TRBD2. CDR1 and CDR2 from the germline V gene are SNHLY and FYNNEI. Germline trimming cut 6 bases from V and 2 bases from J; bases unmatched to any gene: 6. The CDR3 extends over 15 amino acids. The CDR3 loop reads CASRTTSGSQETQYF. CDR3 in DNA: TGTGCCAGCAGGACGACTAGCGGGTCGCAAGAGACCCAGTACTTC.

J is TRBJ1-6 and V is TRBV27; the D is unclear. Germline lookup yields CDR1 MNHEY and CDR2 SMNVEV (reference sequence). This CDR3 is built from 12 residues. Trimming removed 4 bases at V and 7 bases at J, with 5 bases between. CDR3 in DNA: TGTGCCAGCAGTTCACCCAATTCACCCCTCCACTTT. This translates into CASSSPNSPLHF.